This TCR beta chain was sequenced during a study of cytomegalovirus exposure and HLA in healthy donors. General study results and limits: Among the sequence variants, a highly shared cluster was likely an artifact of sequencing. When a later analysis was performed, an Asian-associated ancestry cluster reportedly had fewer N-insertions than the approximately 600-donor mean. HLA-A and HLA-B allele assignments for most subjects were reportedly predicted accurately using TCR beta sequences.

The PCR ran on 60 Vbeta and 13 Jbeta primers. Sequenced by immunoSEQ multiplex PCR; TCRdb stores in-frame clones only, minus some. This table holds around 130,000 clones, 75% to 90% found once. There were likely unrecorded immune exposures, though donors were nominally healthy when sampled. As for this clone: Its specificity is unknown.

The CDR3 runs 12 residues. Germline V CDR1 and CDR2: MNHEY, SMNVEV (reference sequence). The receptor comes from a woman in her twenties or thirties in good health and CMV-seropositive. Sequencing was carried out using PBMCs. The chain recombines TRBV27 with TRBJ2-5; D is perhaps TRBD1 (5 bases). The last part of the DNA fits TRBJ2-7 better; the J call may be wrong. CDR3 coding DNA: TGTGCCACCCAGGGTCTTTCCTACGAGCAGTACTTC. This gives the protein CATQGLSYEQYF.